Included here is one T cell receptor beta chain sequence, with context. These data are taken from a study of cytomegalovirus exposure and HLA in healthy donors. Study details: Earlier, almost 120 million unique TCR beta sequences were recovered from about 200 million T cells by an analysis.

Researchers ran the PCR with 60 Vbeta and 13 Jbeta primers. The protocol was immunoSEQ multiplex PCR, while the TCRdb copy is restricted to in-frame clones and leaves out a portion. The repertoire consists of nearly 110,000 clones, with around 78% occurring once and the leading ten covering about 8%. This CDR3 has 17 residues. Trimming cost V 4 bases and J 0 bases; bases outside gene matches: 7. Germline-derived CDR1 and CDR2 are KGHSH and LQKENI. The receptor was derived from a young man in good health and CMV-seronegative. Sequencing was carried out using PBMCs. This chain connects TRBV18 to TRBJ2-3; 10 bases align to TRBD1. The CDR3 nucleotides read TGTGCCAGCTCACGGACCGGGACAGGGGTTAGCACAGATACGCAGTATTTT. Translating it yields CASSRTGTGVSTDTQYF.